This T cell receptor beta chain originates from a study of cytomegalovirus exposure and HLA in healthy donors (dated by TCRdb to the late 2010s). Looking at the study overall: An earlier analysis of 587 of the donors reported 276 Gb of sequence data and 95 million to 120 million unique TCR beta sequences obtained from roughly 180 million T cells. Roughly 300 gigabases of sequencing data and approximately 85 million unique TCR sequences were included in an early release covering about 600 HLA-typed donors. The genetic ancestry cluster associated with self-reported Caucasian donors included over 65% of the approximately 430 genotyped donors. The study aimed to test whether signatures of past pathogen exposure could be identified by cataloging public T cell receptors. The study used immunosequencing to profile the T cell repertoires of about 670 subjects and linked those repertoires to cytomegalovirus serostatus. Along with the approximately 700-subject first cohort, a separate validation cohort of more than 90 different subjects was used. The study combined high-throughput TCR immunosequencing, statistical association of individual TCRs with disease status, and machine learning to predict cytomegalovirus infection status. In a later analysis, previously published TCR beta repertoires from hundreds of donors were re-analyzed and high-resolution HLA genotyping was added so that TCR occurrence patterns could be studied. Rather than drawing on any new phenotypic data, the later analysis identified candidate immune exposures from TCR beta sequences and the way those sequences occurred across donors. An earlier analysis of several hundred of the donors used high-throughput TCR beta sequencing to judge whether each TCR beta V gene segment behaved as functional or pseudogenic. Alongside the repertoire data, information on donor age, sex, ethnicity and CMV serostatus was compiled. A later genetic analysis used genome-wide SNP genotypes for about 65% of the roughly 700 donors, treating that subset as a discovery cohort. All discovery cohort repertoires had been generated using a single sequencing platform. HLA typing included class I and class II loci at four-digit resolution. The number of typed donors differed by locus: about 620-630 for A, B, C, DRB1 and DQB1; 500 to 550 for DQA1; 606 for DPA1; and around 490 for DPB1. Roughly five DR-DQ haplotypes were handled as single units for association and clustering because linkage in the cohort was strong. Among 300 to 500 genotyped donors of the cohort, an average of around 250,000 unique TCR beta nucleotide sequences was sequenced per donor, of which roughly 18% were non-productive.

Points on this clone: Its binding antigen is unknown. No per-base quality is available; no much larger clone lies one base away.

Library creation used the immunoSEQ multiplex PCR assay. For the multiplex PCR, a mixture combining 60 forward primers for TCR Vbeta segments and 13 reverse primers for TCR Jbeta segments was used. The CDR3 region of rearranged TCR beta genes was amplified from genomic DNA with a multiplex PCR assay. Amplified TCR beta libraries were sequenced as 87-base-pair reads on the Illumina HiSeq System. The paper's processing steps were these. A later analysis tallied about 77 million unique TCR beta chains across the 666 repertoires, and around 10 million of those chains were shared by two or more donors. Raw reads were error-corrected and collapsed into unique sequences by a nearest-neighbor algorithm in which closely related sequences were merged to remove PCR and sequencing errors. Alignment of CDR3 sequences to IMGT reference sequences was used to assign V, D and J gene segments. Each retained sequence needed at least a six-nucleotide match to both a V gene segment and a J gene segment. A rearrangement counted as productive if the CDR3 had no stop codons and remained in frame with V and J, and every other rearrangement counted as non-productive. CDR3 was defined by IMGT convention, running from the second conserved V-encoded cysteine to the conserved J-encoded phenylalanine. In an earlier analysis of around 640 of the donors, sequences lacking an unambiguous match to a single V gene segment were excluded. In an earlier analysis of approximately 590 of the donors, V segments were called functional above 56.7% productive rearrangements and were called segregating when the between-donor standard deviation exceeded 5%. A statistical classification framework was developed to diagnose cytomegalovirus status using the catalog of TCR beta chain sequences. V and J gene assignment, in a later analysis, came from comparing TCR nucleotide sequences with IMGT/GENE-DB human TR gene sequences. In a later analysis, CDR3 sequences and most-parsimonious VDJ recombination scenarios were assigned using the TCRdist pipeline. In a later analysis, every TCR beta chain was defined by the combination of its CDR3 amino acid sequence and its V-gene family, and reads without a unique V-gene family were dropped. In a later analysis, nearly 600 highly shared, low-generation-probability nucleotide sequences were removed to address suspected cross-contamination and a sequencing artifact. In a later analysis, a clonal expansion index was calculated for each public chain from normalized within-repertoire ranks of inferred template counts. A later analysis computed generation probabilities with a VDJ recombination model fitted to out-of-frame rearrangements, and checked the results against IGoR. In a later analysis, hypergeometric tests were used to score TCR-TCR, TCR-HLA and TCR-CMV co-occurrence, with a repertoire-size bias correction applied to TCR pairs. To estimate false discovery rates, a later analysis permuted the HLA or CMV assignments 20 times. A later analysis grouped co-occurring TCRs with DBSCAN, adding TCRdist sequence similarity when clustering within HLA-allele-positive subsets. Repertoires with fewer than 30,000 or more than 120,000 public chains, plus five repertoires with anomalous nucleotide sharing, were excluded from co-occurrence clustering. In TCRdb, the immuneACCESS table is reduced to in-frame sequences with V and J assigned. These tables do not hold every clone; where another copy was compared, an unresolved V gene accounts for under half, and the others remain unexplained. That table supplies the V and J calls and clone size; D and trimming were determined from the DNA. For this sample there are around 110,000 clones; around 80% appear just once. The ten largest make up about 4.5% of the sample.

The cohort comprised some 680 healthy bone marrow donors. At the time of sampling, every cohort member was nominally healthy, though immune exposures that went unrecorded were likely present. The donor was CMV seropositive and belonged to the group of some 290 seropositive cohort members. Every donor gave a peripheral blood sample, and the peripheral blood mononuclear cells from that sample were used for TCR beta sequencing. Genomic DNA was extracted from the blood cell samples with the Qiagen DNeasy Blood Extraction Kit. Overall study results and their limits: Roughly uniform sequencing depth across donors was assumed in presence/absence analyses, although this assumption may not hold. The study listed over 150 TCR beta chains as associated with cytomegalovirus. In an earlier analysis of around 500 of the donors, most TCR beta V segments appeared in productive rearrangements about 87% or about 30% of the time, broadly matching IMGT annotations. In a later analysis, HLA-associated TCR beta chains showed more clonal expansion and lower generation probabilities than non-associated chains that were equally common. In both the original and validation cohorts, the classifier was reported to diagnose cytomegalovirus status with high specificity and sensitivity. Several of the top co-occurrence clusters appeared to be linked to parvovirus B19, influenza, CMV and Epstein-Barr virus, according to a later analysis. A group of highly shared sequence variants was considered likely to be a technical artifact of the sequencing pipeline. The authors suggested that the approach could potentially be extended to other disease states and immunological phenotypes. A later genetic analysis reported fewer N-insertions in productive TCRs among donors in an Asian-associated ancestry cluster than the approximately 700-donor mean. Assigning TCR associations to individual alleles was difficult when HLA alleles, especially DR and DQ, strongly co-occurred. A later analysis found that TCR association rates varied across HLA loci, with DRB1 alleles showing the most associated TCRs and HLA-C alleles the fewest. Linkage disequilibrium might explain the correlated functional status among segregating V segments, but an unknown experimental factor could not be excluded. In a later genetic analysis, a missense DCLRE1C variant was associated with V-gene and J-gene trimming of TCR beta chains, and the association was replicated in an independent cohort. Across donors, most TCR sequences were observed very rarely, whereas some public TCRs were present in many individuals. At a false discovery rate of 0.05, a later analysis linked around 17,000 TCR beta sequences to specific HLA alleles. The cohort was sequenced for TCR beta chains only, and without alpha or paired-chain data the features that could be detected were limited. A further reported finding was that TCR beta sequences accurately predicted the HLA-A and HLA-B alleles for most subjects in the first cohort. The only immune exposure information available for the cohort was CMV serostatus. Three of the identified cytomegalovirus-associated TCR beta chains were confirmed in vitro to be specific for cytomegalovirus antigens. Most CMV-associated TCR beta chains appeared to be HLA-restricted in a later analysis, and the HLA associations seemed to be driven largely by CMV exposure. Because some donors lacked HLA typing at each locus, the association tests relied only on the typed subset. Because counts were too low, some 17 rarely observed V segments, including chromosome 9 orphons, were left out of the earlier analysis of a few hundred of the donors.

Sequencing was performed on PBMCs. The sequence derives from a young man in good health and CMV-seropositive.

The DNA sequence is as follows: TGTGCCAGCAGCCAAGGGACAGGGTCTGGAAACACCATATATTTT. Its protein reads: CASSQGTGSGNTIYF. Rearrangement joined TRBV4-2 to TRBJ1-3; 8 junctional bases match TRBD1. As encoded in the germline V gene, CDR1 is LGHNA while CDR2 is YNFKEQ. From the cysteine through the phenylalanine, the CDR3 covers 15 amino acids. Just CDR3 DNA is preserved here, 45 bases in frame from base 1. Trimming leaves V shorter by 1 base and J shorter by 1 base, with the junction holding 0 bases beyond the gene matches.